This paragraph covers one T cell receptor beta chain sequence. From germline, CDR1 is MNHEY and CDR2 SMNVEV (reference sequence). CDR3 size: 14 residues. The V end lost 0 bases, the J end lost 0 bases, and 5 bases lay between the germline ends. The data are from a study of control samples from healthy donors and cancer patients. Sequencing used immunoSEQ multiplex PCR; TCRdb keeps in-frame clones, though not all of them. Among 130,000 to 150,000 clones listed, more than 85% were seen once. The clonotype originates from a man between 25 and 39 years old in good health. This chain connects TRBV27 to TRBJ1-1; D unresolved. Sequenced sample: blood. CDR3 nucleotides: TGTGCCAGCAGTTTATCGTCTCTGAACACTGAAGCTTTCTTT. Protein: CASSLSSLNTEAFF.